The 20 T cell receptor beta chains below come from one sample, sequenced in a study of blood T cells in healthy people across ages. PCR was performed a second time for about 6 to 12 cycles using a sample-barcoded 5' primer and a J-beta primer mix. One entry per CDR3 protein, called by TCRdb with MiXCR from the 5' RACE reads. The sample holds more than 1,000,000 distinct CDR3 sequences, approximately 26% seen once. These sequences were also reported in another study, on T cells of mothers and their children.

The sample was blood. The receptors shown here come from a girl aged 2 to 9 in good health.

In this sample, this clonotype turned up many times. This chain joins TRBV5-1 and TRBJ2-1, with TRBD2 identical over 13 bases. This CDR3 has 18 residues. V gave up 3 bases and J gave up 6 bases; unmatched junction bases: 12. Germline V gene data show CDR1 as SGHRS and CDR2 as YFSETQ. CDR3 DNA: TGCGCCAGCAGCTCCCTTCTACTAGCGGGAGGGCCGATCAATGAGCAGTTCTTC. Encoded protein: CASSSLLLAGGPINEQFF.

This chain connects TRBV4-1 to TRBJ1-4; D is uncertain. The CDR3 runs to 13 residues. The germline CDR1 and CDR2 sequences are MGHRA and YSYEKL. Trimming stripped 8 bases from V and 10 bases from J, with 17 bases between. The CDR3 loop reads CASRPVGYVKLFF. CDR3 in DNA: TGCGCCAGCCGACCCGTGGGTTATGTAAAACTGTTTTTT.

This clonotype was seen a few times. The chain has TRBV20-1 and TRBJ2-5; D is perhaps TRBD1 (6 bases). The V gene lost 1 base and the J gene lost 2 bases, with 14 bases spanning the gap. The germline V gene has CDR1 DFQATT and CDR2 SNEGSKA (reference sequence). The length of the CDR3 is 15 residues. CDR3 sequence: CSARVGGWNQETQYF. In nucleotides, the CDR3 is TGCAGTGCTAGAGTAGGGGGTTGGAATCAAGAGACCCAGTACTTC.

The gene calls are TRBV29-1 and TRBJ2-5; D is uncertain. The end of the DNA is better explained by TRBJ2-1, so the J call may be wrong. CDR3 length: 12 amino acids. Germline V CDR1 and CDR2: SQVTM, ANQGSEA. The DNA for the CDR3 is TGCAGCGTTGCAGAGAACAACAATGAGCAGTTCTTC. This sequence encodes CSVAENNNEQFF.

The genes are TRBV20-1 and TRBJ1-5; D is ambiguous. The germline V gene has CDR1 DFQATT and CDR2 SNEGSKA (reference sequence). V lost 0 bases to trimming and J lost 4 bases, with 19 bases between them. The CDR3 is made up of 17 amino acids. The CDR3 DNA follows: TGCAGTGCTAGAGACTACGGTTCGACCGAGTTTAATCAGCCCCAGCATTTT. This encodes CSARDYGSTEFNQPQHF.

This chain connects TRBV29-1 to TRBJ2-7; TRBD2 might be the D (6 bases). From germline, CDR1 is SQVTM and CDR2 ANQGSEA. The CDR3 runs to 16 residues. V was trimmed by 1 base and J by 4 bases, leaving 20 bases between them. CDR3 DNA sequence: TGCAGCGTTGAAGCTCAGGGAGGCCTCCGTCCATACGAGCAGTACTTC. This translates into CSVEAQGGLRPYEQYF.

This clonotype was seen more than once but under ten times. The rearrangement uses TRBV29-1 and TRBJ1-2; no clear D. The CDR3 totals 12 residues. Trimming stripped 6 bases from V and 5 bases from J, with 13 bases between. Germline assignment: CDR1 SQVTM and CDR2 ANQGSEA. CDR3 coding DNA: TGCAGCGTCTACCCATGGGATTATGGCTACACCTTC. It translates to CSVYPWDYGYTF. The full variable domain, its missing parts supplied by reference TRBV29-1 and TRBJ1-2, is SAVISQKPSRDICQRGTSLTIQCQVDSQVTMMFWYRQQPGQSLTLIATANQGSEATYESGFVIDKFPISRPNLTFSTLTVSNMSPEDSSIYLCSVYPWDYGYTFGSGTRLTVV.

The J gene is TRBJ2-1, the V gene TRBV21-1; TRBD1 is the table's D call and was not checked against the DNA. TRBV21-1 is labeled a pseudogene. This CDR3 comprises 20 residues. For the CDR3, the DNA is TGTGCCAGCAGCAAAGATCGCGACAGGTCTACCACTAGCTCCTACAATGAGCAGTTCTTC. Translation: CASSKDRDRSTTSSYNEQFF.

The chain uses TRBV11-2 and TRBJ1-1, with D unclear. V was shortened by 0 bases and J by 7 bases, with 12 bases between the two germline ends. Germline CDR1 reads SGHAT; CDR2 reads FQNNGV. The CDR3 contains 14 residues. The CDR3 loop reads CASSLEGGPLEAFF. Written as DNA, the CDR3 is TGTGCCAGCAGCTTAGAGGGTGGACCTCTTGAAGCTTTCTTT.

This clonotype occurred a few times. V usage is TRBV29-1 and J usage is TRBJ1-5; D remains unclear. With 4 bases removed from V and 1 base from J, the gap between germline ends came to 5 bases. The CDR3 is 12 amino acids. Germline V gene data show CDR1 as SQVTM and CDR2 as ANQGSEA. The CDR3 DNA sequence: TGCAGCGTTGCTAGCAGCAATCAGCCCCAGCATTTT. Residues: CSVASSNQPQHF.

This chain uses TRBV21-1 with TRBJ2-5; TRBD2 is taken as the D call from the table, unchecked against the DNA. TRBV21-1 has pseudogene status. The CDR3 has 12 residues. The CDR3 coding sequence is TGTGCTAGCAGCAAACAGGAGGGGCCCCGGTTCTTC. Protein: CASSKQEGPRFF.

J is TRBJ2-5 and V is TRBV28, with 10 bases lining up with TRBD1. The J call may not be correct, given that the DNA end is closer to TRBJ2-7. Per germline, CDR1 MDHEN and CDR2 SYDVKM. This CDR3 is 14 amino acids long. CDR3 bases: TGTGCCAGCAGCATCCCCGGGACAGGGGACGAGCAGTACTTC. Translating it yields CASSIPGTGDEQYF.

The CDR3 DNA is TGCGCCAGCAGCCAAGGCGGACAGGGGGCAGCTGGCTACACCTTC. Protein sequence: CASSQGGQGAAGYTF. V gene TRBV4-1 combines with J gene TRBJ1-2; 11 positions agree with TRBD1. From germline, CDR1 is MGHRA and CDR2 YSYEKL. The ends lost 1 base at V and 7 bases at J; junction bases unmatched: 5. The CDR3 loop spans 15 amino acids.

This chain joins TRBV5-1 and TRBJ2-3, with D possibly matching TRBD2 (6 bases). Trimming left V 0 bases short and J 4 bases short, with 12 bases between. This CDR3 has 15 residues. Germline V CDR1 and CDR2: SGHRS, YFSETQ. CDR3 nucleotides: TGCGCCAGCAGCTTGGCCTCCCCGGGGGCAGATACGCAGTATTTT. This sequence encodes CASSLASPGADTQYF.

This clonotype was detected only a few times. V usage is TRBV20-1 and J usage is TRBJ2-3, with TRBD1 as a possible D gene (5 bases). This CDR3 is built from 14 residues. Germline V gene sequence: CDR1 DFQATT, CDR2 SNEGSKA (reference sequence). Trimming removed 2 bases from V and 2 bases from J, with 11 bases in between. CDR3 protein: CSARRQTFTDTQYF. CDR3 DNA: TGCAGTGCTAGAAGACAGACTTTCACAGATACGCAGTATTTT.

The CDR3 here is CASSLRETGFCPEAFF. CDR3 DNA sequence: TGTGCCAGCAGCTTACGAGAGACAGGGTTTTGCCCTGAAGCTTTCTTT. This chain uses TRBV7-3 with TRBJ1-1, with TRBD1 identical over 7 bases. Germline V CDR1 and CDR2: SGHTA, FQGTGA. The V and J ends lost 2 bases and 6 bases, in that order; junction bases with no gene match: 12. The CDR3 is 16 amino acids.

The chain joins TRBV27 to TRBJ2-7; D gene uncertain. Germline lookup yields CDR1 MNHEY and CDR2 SMNVEV (reference sequence). This CDR3 is built from 14 residues. Trimming pared 2 bases from V and 7 bases from J, leaving 15 bases between. CDR3 protein: CASSLRASGTEQYF. The CDR3 DNA follows: TGTGCCAGCAGTTTACGGGCGTCTGGTACGGAGCAGTACTTC.

A few counts support this clonotype. The chain is built from TRBV29-1 and TRBJ1-2; 10 positions match TRBD1. CDR1 is SQVTM, CDR2 ANQGSEA, per germline. Trimming at V came to 5 bases and at J to 7 bases, leaving 4 bases not matched to a gene. The CDR3 runs to 12 residues. CDR3 in amino acids: CSVLTGGSGYTF. The CDR3 DNA is TGCAGCGTTTTGACAGGGGGCTCTGGCTACACCTTC.

This clonotype showed up just a few times. V gene TRBV4-1 combines with J gene TRBJ1-4; D may be TRBD1 (6 bases). Germline lookup yields CDR1 MGHRA and CDR2 YSYEKL. V was trimmed by 1 base and J by 7 bases, leaving 16 bases between them. The CDR3 is 16 residues long. Written as DNA, the CDR3 is TGCGCCAGCAGCCAAGGCCGACAGGCCCTTACTGAAAAACTGTTTTTT. It specifies CASSQGRQALTEKLFF.

This clonotype was detected a few times. The V gene is TRBV12-3 or TRBV12-4, the J gene TRBJ2-4; perhaps D is TRBD1 or TRBD2 (5 bases each). The CDR3 length is 16 residues. V gave up 4 bases and J gave up 8 bases, with 21 bases separating them. CDR3 sequence: CASSSIIAGDRYIQYF. CDR3 bases: TGTGCCAGCAGTTCCATCATCGCCGGGGACCGTTACATTCAGTACTTC.